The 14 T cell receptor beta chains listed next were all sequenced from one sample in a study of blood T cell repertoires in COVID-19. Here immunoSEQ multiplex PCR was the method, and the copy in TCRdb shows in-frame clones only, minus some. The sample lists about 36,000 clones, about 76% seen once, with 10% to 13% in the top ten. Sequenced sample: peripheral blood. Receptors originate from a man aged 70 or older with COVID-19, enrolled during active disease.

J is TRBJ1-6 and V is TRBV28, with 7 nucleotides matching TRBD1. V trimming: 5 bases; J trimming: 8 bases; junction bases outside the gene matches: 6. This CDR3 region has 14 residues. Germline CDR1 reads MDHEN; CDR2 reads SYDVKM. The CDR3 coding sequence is TGTGCCAGCAGTCCGACAGGGAAACATTCACCCCTCCACTTT. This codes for CASSPTGKHSPLHF.

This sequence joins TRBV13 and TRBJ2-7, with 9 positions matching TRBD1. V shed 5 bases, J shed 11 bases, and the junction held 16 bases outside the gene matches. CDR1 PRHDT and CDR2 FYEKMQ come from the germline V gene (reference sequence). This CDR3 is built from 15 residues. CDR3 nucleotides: TGTGCCAGCAGCCCGGCGACAGGGGGGGGCTCTAAGGAGTACTTC. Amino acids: CASSPATGGGSKEYF.

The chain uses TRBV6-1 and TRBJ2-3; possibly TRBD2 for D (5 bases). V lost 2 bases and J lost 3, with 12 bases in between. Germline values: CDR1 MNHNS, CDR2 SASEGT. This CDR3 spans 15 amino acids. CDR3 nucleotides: TGTGCCAGCAGTGAATGGTATAGGGAGACAGATACGCAGTATTTT. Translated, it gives CASSEWYRETDTQYF.

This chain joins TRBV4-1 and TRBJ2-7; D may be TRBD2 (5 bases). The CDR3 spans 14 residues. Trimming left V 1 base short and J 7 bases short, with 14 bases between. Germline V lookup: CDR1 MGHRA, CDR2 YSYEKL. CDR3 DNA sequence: TGCGCCAGCAGCCAAGGGTCTGGGAGAGGTGAGCAGTACTTC. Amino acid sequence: CASSQGSGRGEQYF.

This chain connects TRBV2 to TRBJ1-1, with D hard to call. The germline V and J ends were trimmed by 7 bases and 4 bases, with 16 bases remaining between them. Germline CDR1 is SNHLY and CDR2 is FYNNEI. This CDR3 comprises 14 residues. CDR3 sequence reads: CASTPGGGSTEAFF. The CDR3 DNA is TGTGCCAGCACCCCTGGAGGAGGGAGCACTGAAGCTTTCTTT. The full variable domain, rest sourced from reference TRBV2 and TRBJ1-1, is EPEVTQTPSHQVTQMGQEVILRCVPISNHLYFYWYRQILGQKVEFLVSFYNNEISEKSEIFDDQFSVERPDGSNFTLKIRSTKLEDSAMYFCASTPGGGSTEAFFGQGTRLTVV.

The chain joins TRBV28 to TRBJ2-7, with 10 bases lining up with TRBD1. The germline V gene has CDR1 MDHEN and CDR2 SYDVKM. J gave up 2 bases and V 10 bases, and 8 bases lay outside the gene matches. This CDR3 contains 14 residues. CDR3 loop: CATAGTGVTYEQYF. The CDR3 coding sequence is TGTGCCACCGCCGGGACAGGGGTGACCTACGAGCAGTACTTC.

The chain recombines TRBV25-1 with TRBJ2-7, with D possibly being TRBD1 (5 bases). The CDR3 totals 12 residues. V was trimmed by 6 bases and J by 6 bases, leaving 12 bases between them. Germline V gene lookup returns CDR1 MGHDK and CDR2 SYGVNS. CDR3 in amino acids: CASSPGFGEQYF. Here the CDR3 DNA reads TGTGCCAGCAGCCCAGGGTTCGGCGAGCAGTACTTC.

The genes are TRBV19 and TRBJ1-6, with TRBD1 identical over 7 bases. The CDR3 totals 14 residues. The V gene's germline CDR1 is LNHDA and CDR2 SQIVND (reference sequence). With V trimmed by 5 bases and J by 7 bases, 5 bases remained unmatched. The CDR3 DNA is TGTGCCAGTAGTCTCGGGACAGCAAATTCACCCCTCCACTTT. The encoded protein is CASSLGTANSPLHF.

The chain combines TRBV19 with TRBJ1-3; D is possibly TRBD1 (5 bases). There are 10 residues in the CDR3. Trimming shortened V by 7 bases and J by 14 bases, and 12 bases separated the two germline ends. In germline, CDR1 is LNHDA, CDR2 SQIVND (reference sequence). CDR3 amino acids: CASMGPGLYF. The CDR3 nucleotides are TGTGCCAGTATGGGGCCAGGATTATATTTT.

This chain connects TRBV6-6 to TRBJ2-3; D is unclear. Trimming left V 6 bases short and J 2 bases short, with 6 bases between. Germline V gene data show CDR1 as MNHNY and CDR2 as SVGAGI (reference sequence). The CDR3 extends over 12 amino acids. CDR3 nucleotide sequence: TGTGCCAGCAGCCTGTACACAGATACGCAGTATTTT. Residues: CASSLYTDTQYF.

Written as DNA, the CDR3 is TGTGCCAGCAGCAAAGGACAGTTTAATGAAAAACTGTTTTTT. Its protein product is CASSKGQFNEKLFF. J is TRBJ1-4 and V is TRBV5-8, with a weak D call TRBD1 (6 bases). The CDR3 has 14 amino acids. Germline-derived CDR1 and CDR2 are SGHTS and YDEGEE. Trimming cost V 4 bases and J 4 bases, with 11 bases left between them.

The CDR3 loop is CASSEWRGSDSPLHF. DNA of the CDR3: TGTGCCAGCAGTGAATGGCGGGGGTCGGATTCACCCCTCCACTTT. The rearrangement uses TRBV25-1 and TRBJ1-6, with a tentative D call TRBD1 (5 bases). Trimming took off 1 base at V and 8 bases at J, with 12 bases between the two ends. Per the germline V gene, CDR1 is MGHDK and CDR2 is SYGVNS. The length of the CDR3 is 15 residues.

CDR3 in amino acids: CASSQDREATVSNSPLHF. The DNA for the CDR3 is TGCGCCAGCAGCCAAGATCGAGAGGCTACCGTATCAAATTCACCCCTCCACTTT. The chain uses TRBV4-1 and TRBJ1-6; the D is unclear. CDR1 is MGHRA, CDR2 YSYEKL, per germline. There are 18 residues in the CDR3. With 0 bases removed from V and 7 bases from J, the gap between germline ends came to 19 bases.

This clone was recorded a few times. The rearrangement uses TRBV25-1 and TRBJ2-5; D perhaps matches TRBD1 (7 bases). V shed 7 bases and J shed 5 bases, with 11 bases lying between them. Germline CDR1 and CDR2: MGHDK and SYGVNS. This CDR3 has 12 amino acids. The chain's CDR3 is CASTPGGETQYF. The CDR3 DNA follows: TGTGCCAGCACACCAGGGGGGGAGACCCAGTACTTC.